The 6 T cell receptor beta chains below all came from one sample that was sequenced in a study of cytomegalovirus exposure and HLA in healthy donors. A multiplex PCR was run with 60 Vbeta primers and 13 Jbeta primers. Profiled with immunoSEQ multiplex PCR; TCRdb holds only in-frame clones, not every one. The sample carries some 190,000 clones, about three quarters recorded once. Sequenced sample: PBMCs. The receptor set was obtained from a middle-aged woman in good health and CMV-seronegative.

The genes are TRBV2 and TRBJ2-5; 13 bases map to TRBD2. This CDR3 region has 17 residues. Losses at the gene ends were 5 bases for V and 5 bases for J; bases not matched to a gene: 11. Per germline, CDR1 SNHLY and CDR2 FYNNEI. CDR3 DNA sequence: TGTGCCAGCAGTTCCCAAGGACTAGCGGGAGAAGGCGAGACCCAGTACTTC. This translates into CASSSQGLAGEGETQYF.

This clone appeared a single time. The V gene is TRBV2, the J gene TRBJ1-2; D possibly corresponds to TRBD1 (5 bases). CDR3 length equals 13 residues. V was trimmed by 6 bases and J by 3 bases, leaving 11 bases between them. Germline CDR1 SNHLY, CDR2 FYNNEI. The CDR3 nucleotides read TGTGCCAGCAGGCCAGGGCGCCACTATGGCTACACCTTC. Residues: CASRPGRHYGYTF.

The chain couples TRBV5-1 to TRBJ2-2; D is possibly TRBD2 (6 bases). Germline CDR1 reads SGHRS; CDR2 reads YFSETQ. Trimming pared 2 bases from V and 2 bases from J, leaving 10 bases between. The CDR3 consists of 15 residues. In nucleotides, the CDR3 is TGCGCCAGCAGCTTCAGAGGACTAAACACCGGGGAGCTGTTTTTT. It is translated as CASSFRGLNTGELFF.

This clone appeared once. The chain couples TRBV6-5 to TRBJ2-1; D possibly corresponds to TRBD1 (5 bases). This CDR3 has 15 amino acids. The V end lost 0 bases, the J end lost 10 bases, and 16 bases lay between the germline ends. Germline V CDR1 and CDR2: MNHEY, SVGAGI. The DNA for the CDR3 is TGTGCCAGCAGTTACTCCCAGGGTCTCCTCGCGGAGCAGTTCTTC. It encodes CASSYSQGLLAEQFF.

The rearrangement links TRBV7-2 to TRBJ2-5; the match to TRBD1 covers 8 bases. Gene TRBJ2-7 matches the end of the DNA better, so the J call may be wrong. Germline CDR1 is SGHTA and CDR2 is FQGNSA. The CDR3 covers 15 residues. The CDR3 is CASSSKTGGLYEQYF. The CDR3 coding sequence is TGTGCCAGCAGTTCCAAAACAGGGGGGCTATACGAGCAGTACTTC.

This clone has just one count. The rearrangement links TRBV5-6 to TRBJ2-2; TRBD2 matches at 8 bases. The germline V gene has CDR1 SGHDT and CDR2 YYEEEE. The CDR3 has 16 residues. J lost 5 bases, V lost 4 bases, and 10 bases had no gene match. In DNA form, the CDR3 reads TGTGCCAGCAGCCCCGTAGCGGGATCGCTAACCGGGGAGCTGTTTTTT. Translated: CASSPVAGSLTGELFF.